A single sample gave rise to the 28 T cell receptor beta chains below, sequenced in a study of cytomegalovirus exposure and HLA in healthy donors. PCR primers comprised 60 Vbeta and 13 Jbeta primers. TCRdb's table, derived via immunoSEQ multiplex PCR, lists solely in-frame clones and lacks some. The profile shows 90,000 to 130,000 clones, around 86% of them singletons. Sequenced input: PBMCs. The receptors come from a man aged 35 to 55 in good health and CMV-seronegative.

The chain uses TRBV5-6 and TRBJ1-4; possible D gene TRBD1, 5 bases. V was cut by 4 bases and J by 4 bases, with 17 bases left in between. This CDR3 has 16 amino acids. The germline gives CDR1 SGHDT, CDR2 YYEEEE. The CDR3 spells CASSRFRVVINEKLFF. The CDR3 DNA reads as TGTGCCAGCAGCCGGTTCAGGGTAGTTATTAATGAAAAACTGTTTTTT.

The V and J genes are TRBV6-1 and TRBJ1-1, with D perhaps matching TRBD1 (6 bases). The CDR3 has 15 residues. Trimming removed 5 bases from V and 2 bases from J, with 15 bases in between. Germline lookup yields CDR1 MNHNS and CDR2 SASEGT. The CDR3 nucleotides are TGTGCCAGCAGTAAGCAAGGGGGGGTAAACACTGAAGCTTTCTTT. Residues: CASSKQGGVNTEAFF.

The V call is TRBV13, the J call TRBJ2-1; D might be TRBD1 (5 bases). V was cut by 5 bases and J by 8 bases, with 25 bases left in between. Germline V gene sequence: CDR1 PRHDT, CDR2 FYEKMQ (reference sequence). The CDR3 contains 17 residues. CDR3 in DNA: TGTGCCAGCAGCAACCGTGCAGCAGGGTGGTTGGGCCATGAGCAGTTCTTC. Translated, it gives CASSNRAAGWLGHEQFF.

This clone has only a few counts. This sequence joins TRBV5-1 and TRBJ2-2; tentative D call: TRBD2 (6 bases). V was pared by 3 bases and J by 7 bases, with 13 bases between. The CDR3 consists of 14 residues. The germline V gene encodes CDR1 SGHRS and CDR2 YFSETQ. CDR3 nucleotides: TGCGCCAGCAGCTGGGACGGGGGTAGCGGGGAGCTGTTTTTT. Translation gives CASSWDGGSGELFF.

This chain joins TRBV7-8 and TRBJ1-1; no clear D. CDR1 and CDR2 from the germline V gene are SGHVS and FQNEAQ. V shed 5 bases and J shed 6 bases, with 7 bases lying between them. CDR3 length equals 11 residues. This chain's CDR3 is CASSPLSEAFF. CDR3 DNA: TGTGCCAGCAGCCCGCTATCTGAAGCTTTCTTT.

The chain joins TRBV6-5 to TRBJ1-5; D gene ambiguous. The CDR3 is 15 residues long. Trimming stripped 4 bases from V and 5 bases from J, with 15 bases between. Germline-derived CDR1 and CDR2 are MNHEY and SVGAGI. The CDR3 loop is CASSFDGTGYQPQHF. The DNA for the CDR3 is TGTGCCAGCAGTTTTGACGGAACCGGGTATCAGCCCCAGCATTTT.

The chain recombines TRBV5-6 with TRBJ2-1; 7 bases are shared with TRBD1. The CDR3 is 16 amino acids. Germline V lookup: CDR1 SGHDT, CDR2 YYEEEE. Trimming removed 1 base from V and 4 bases from J; junction bases left unmatched: 8. CDR3 DNA sequence: TGTGCCAGCAGCTTGATTAACAGGGGCGTTTACAATGAGCAGTTCTTC. It codes for CASSLINRGVYNEQFF.

The genes are TRBV19 and TRBJ2-2; 7 bases match TRBD1. CDR1 and CDR2 from the germline V gene are LNHDA and SQIVND (reference sequence). The CDR3 extends over 13 amino acids. After removal of 6 bases from V and 5 bases from J, the junction contained 3 bases not matched to a gene. The CDR3 reads CASRSGGTGELFF. CDR3 nucleotides: TGTGCCAGTAGATCAGGGGGAACCGGGGAGCTGTTTTTT.

This chain connects TRBV27 to TRBJ2-2; TRBD1 matches at 7 bases. The CDR3 sequence is 13 residues long. Looked up from germline, CDR1 is MNHEY and CDR2 is SMNVEV (reference sequence). The ends lost 0 bases at V and 14 bases at J; junction bases unmatched: 6. The CDR3 is CASSLSGRGQLFF. CDR3 DNA sequence: TGTGCCAGCAGTTTATCTGGTAGGGGGCAACTGTTTTTT.

The gene calls are TRBV5-4 and TRBJ1-3, with 8 bases identical to TRBD1. V lost 4 bases and J lost 0; bases outside the gene matches: 3. Germline V gene lookup returns CDR1 SGHNT and CDR2 YYREEE (reference sequence). There are 15 residues in the CDR3. CDR3 protein: CASSPGGLSGNTIYF. CDR3 coding DNA: TGTGCCAGCAGCCCAGGGGGCCTCTCTGGAAACACCATATATTTT.

V gene TRBV5-1 combines with J gene TRBJ2-2; D perhaps matches TRBD1 (7 bases). The CDR3 extends over 17 amino acids. Germline CDR1 and CDR2: SGHRS and YFSETQ. V lost 7 bases and J 6 bases, leaving 25 bases between the germline ends. In DNA, the CDR3 is TGCGCCAGCGGAAGGGGAGGTACAGGGGCTCGATCCGGGGAGCTGTTTTTT. It encodes CASGRGGTGARSGELFF.

V and J are TRBV7-9 and TRBJ1-4; the match to TRBD1 covers 9 bases. V trimming: 2 bases; J trimming: 5 bases; junction bases outside the gene matches: 3. CDR1 and CDR2 from the germline V gene are SEHNR and FQNEAQ (reference sequence). This CDR3 contains 15 residues. Written as DNA, the CDR3 is TGTGCCAGCAGCTTAAGGGGACAGGGAAATGAAAAACTGTTTTTT. Amino acids: CASSLRGQGNEKLFF.

The V and J genes are TRBV7-3 and TRBJ1-2; 9 positions match TRBD1. V trimming: 5 bases; J trimming: 6 bases; junction bases outside the gene matches: 10. Germline V gives CDR1 SGHTA, CDR2 FQGTGA. There are 15 residues in the CDR3. The CDR3 loop is CASSPNRGRIDGYTF. DNA for the CDR3: TGTGCCAGCAGCCCGAACAGGGGGCGCATTGATGGCTACACCTTC.

CDR3 nucleotide sequence: TGTGCCAGCAGTTACCAAGGGGCCATGAACACTGAAGCTTTCTTT. Amino acids: CASSYQGAMNTEAFF. The rearrangement joins TRBV6-5 to TRBJ1-1; possibly TRBD1 for D (5 bases). In germline, CDR1 is MNHEY, CDR2 SVGAGI. V gave up 2 bases and J gave up 0 bases, with 10 bases separating them. This CDR3 is built from 15 residues.

The V and J genes are TRBV7-8 and TRBJ1-2; maybe TRBD1 (5 bases). Germline V lookup: CDR1 SGHVS, CDR2 FQNEAQ. V gave up 0 bases and J gave up 6 bases, with 14 bases separating them. The CDR3 covers 15 residues. The DNA of the CDR3 is TGTGCCAGCAGCTTAGCGAGCAGGGAGGGTGATGGCTACACCTTC. It is translated as CASSLASREGDGYTF.

V is TRBV30 and J is TRBJ2-3; 7 bases line up with TRBD1. Trimming cost V 5 bases and J 2 bases; bases outside gene matches: 7. Per germline, CDR1 GTSNPN and CDR2 SVGIG (reference sequence). CDR3 length: 14 amino acids. CDR3 protein: CAWAYRGNTDTQYF. The CDR3 DNA reads as TGTGCCTGGGCTTACAGGGGTAACACAGATACGCAGTATTTT.

J is TRBJ2-1 and V is TRBV19; 8 bases map to TRBD1. J lost 5 bases, V lost 5 bases, and 8 bases had no gene match. CDR1 and CDR2 (germline): LNHDA, SQIVND (reference sequence). The CDR3 consists of 15 residues. CDR3 sequence reads: CASSRLDRDDNEQFF. The CDR3 DNA follows: TGTGCCAGTAGTCGACTGGACAGGGATGACAATGAGCAGTTCTTC.

The chain has TRBV19 and TRBJ2-1; the D gene is possibly TRBD2 (5 bases). The CDR3 spans 15 residues. Trimming stripped 4 bases from V and 8 bases from J, with 18 bases between. CDR1 and CDR2 from the germline V gene are LNHDA and SQIVND (reference sequence). CDR3 nucleotide sequence: TGTGCCAGTAGTAGAAACGGGATTGACCGGCATGAGCAGTTCTTC. Amino acid sequence: CASSRNGIDRHEQFF.

This chain joins TRBV2 and TRBJ2-1; D perhaps matches TRBD2 (6 bases). CDR1 SNHLY and CDR2 FYNNEI come from the germline V gene. The ends were cut back, 4 bases at V and 3 bases at J, with 16 bases in the middle. The CDR3 sequence is 16 residues long. CDR3 nucleotide sequence: TGTGCCAGCAGTGGCACTAGCTCCCCTATCTACAATGAGCAGTTCTTC. It translates to CASSGTSSPIYNEQFF.

In its sample, this clone was seen once. The V and J genes are TRBV6-1 and TRBJ1-5; D remains ambiguous. Germline CDR1 is MNHNS and CDR2 is SASEGT. Between the trimmed V and J ends, which lost 3 bases and 5 bases, there was a span of 8 bases. The CDR3 has 13 amino acids. CDR3 amino acids: CASSDEEYQPQHF. CDR3 sequence (DNA): TGTGCCAGCAGTGATGAGGAGTATCAGCCCCAGCATTTT.

V gene TRBV7-9 combines with J gene TRBJ2-1, with D possibly being TRBD2 (5 bases). Germline V gene data show CDR1 as SEHNR and CDR2 as FQNEAQ (reference sequence). V was trimmed by 3 bases and J by 8 bases, leaving 14 bases between them. The CDR3 extends over 14 amino acids. The CDR3 nucleotides are TGTGCCAGCAGCTTGGGGTCCCTTAGCGATGAGCAGTTCTTC. This codes for CASSLGSLSDEQFF.

This clone came up a few times. This chain connects TRBV5-1 to TRBJ2-1, with no clear D. V dropped 0 bases and J dropped 12 bases, with 16 bases sitting between them. The germline V gene has CDR1 SGHRS and CDR2 YFSETQ. The CDR3 consists of 14 residues. The CDR3 DNA is TGCGCCAGCAGCTTGGTCAGCGCCGCCCCGGGGCAGTTCTTC. It is translated as CASSLVSAAPGQFF.

The rearrangement joins TRBV6-5 to TRBJ1-1; 7 bases map to TRBD1. The trim removed 7 bases at V and 5 bases at J, leaving 10 bases unmatched. This CDR3 comprises 14 residues. Germline V gene sequence: CDR1 MNHEY, CDR2 SVGAGI. The CDR3 nucleotides read TGTGCCAGCAACCTGTCAGGGGGTTGGACTGAAGCTTTCTTT. It translates to CASNLSGGWTEAFF.

This chain joins TRBV4-2 and TRBJ1-2; maybe TRBD1 (6 bases). V dropped 0 bases and J dropped 8 bases, with 19 bases sitting between them. CDR1 and CDR2 (germline): LGHNA, YNFKEQ. The CDR3 extends over 16 amino acids. For the CDR3, the DNA is TGTGCCAGCAGCCAAGAGGGGGCCGGCCAGGGAAAGGGCTACACCTTC. This encodes CASSQEGAGQGKGYTF.

This chain uses TRBV6-1 with TRBJ1-1; no firm D call. CDR1 and CDR2 from the germline V gene are MNHNS and SASEGT. V was pared by 7 bases and J by 0 bases, with 12 bases between. This CDR3 is built from 14 residues. The CDR3 bases are TGTGCCAGCACTTACGAACAGATGAACACTGAAGCTTTCTTT. As protein: CASTYEQMNTEAFF.

V usage is TRBV10-3 and J usage is TRBJ1-6; a weak D match, TRBD1 (6 bases). The CDR3 consists of 14 residues. V dropped 5 bases and J dropped 10 bases, with 15 bases sitting between them. Germline V gene sequence: CDR1 ENHRY, CDR2 SYGVKD. CDR3 in amino acids: CAISTLDSGSPLHF. DNA of the CDR3: TGTGCCATCAGTACTTTGGACAGCGGATCACCCCTCCACTTT.

The chain is built from TRBV5-6 and TRBJ1-5, with 9 bases that match TRBD1. Germline CDR1 SGHDT, CDR2 YYEEEE. The CDR3 is 17 amino acids. V dropped 0 bases and J dropped 3; count of bases not matched to a gene: 7. CDR3 loop: CASSLGTTGGYNQPQHF. DNA of the CDR3: TGTGCCAGCAGCTTGGGGACCACAGGGGGCTACAATCAGCCCCAGCATTTT.

The chain has TRBV28 and TRBJ2-2; D might be TRBD2 (6 bases). The V gene lost 8 bases and the J gene lost 1 base, with 8 bases spanning the gap. This CDR3 contains 13 residues. Germline CDR1 reads MDHEN; CDR2 reads SYDVKM. CDR3 bases: TGTGCCAGCCTGGGGGGGAACACCGGGGAGCTGTTTTTT. Translating it yields CASLGGNTGELFF.